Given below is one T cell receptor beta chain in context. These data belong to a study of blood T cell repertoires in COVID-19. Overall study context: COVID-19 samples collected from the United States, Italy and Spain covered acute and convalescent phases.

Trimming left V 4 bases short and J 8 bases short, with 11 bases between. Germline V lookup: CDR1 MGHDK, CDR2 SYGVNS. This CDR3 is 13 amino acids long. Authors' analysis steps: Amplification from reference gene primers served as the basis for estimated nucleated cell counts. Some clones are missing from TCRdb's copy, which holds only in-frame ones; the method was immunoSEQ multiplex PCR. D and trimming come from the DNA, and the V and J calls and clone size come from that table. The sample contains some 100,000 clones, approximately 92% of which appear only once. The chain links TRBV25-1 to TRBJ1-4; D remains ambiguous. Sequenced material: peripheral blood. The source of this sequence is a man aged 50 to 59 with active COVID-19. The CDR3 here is CASSAGPLEKLFF. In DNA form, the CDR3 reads TGTGCCAGCAGTGCCGGTCCCCTGGAAAAACTGTTTTTT.